One TCR beta chain is described in this entry. This specimen belongs to a study of shared clonotypes between healthy human individuals. Data came from immunoSEQ multiplex PCR; TCRdb stores just in-frame clones and leaves some out. The profile covers 2.3 million or so clones, with approximately 93% appearing a single time and 0.3% to 0.4% taken by the ten largest. The source material was naive CD4+ T cells from PBMCs. The subset here: CD45RA+ positively selected. The TCR comes from a man between 18 and 35 years old in good health. Some clones in this sample may be carry-over from other donors' samples.

CDR3 bases: TGTGCCAGCAGCTCATCGAACAGGGGGCTGAACTACGAGCAGTACTTC. Translation gives CASSSSNRGLNYEQYF. The V and J genes are TRBV11-2 and TRBJ2-7; TRBD1 matches 9 bases. The CDR3 has 16 residues. CDR1 is SGHAT and CDR2 is FQNNGV in the germline V gene. The V gene end was trimmed by 4 bases and the J gene end by 3 bases; junction bases not matched to a gene: 10.